Below are 30 T cell receptor beta chains sequenced from a single sample in a study of OX40 agonist ivuxolimab in advanced cancers. Data came from immunoSEQ multiplex PCR; TCRdb stores just in-frame clones and leaves some out. The sample lists roughly 9,500 clones, about 66% seen once, with 20% to 30% in the top ten. This specimen was CD4+ or CD8+ T cells sorted from blood, taken in a trial of the OX40 agonist ivuxolimab. The origin of the receptors is an adult with an advanced solid tumor such as melanoma, head and neck, liver or kidney cancer.

The CDR3 coding sequence is TGCGCCAGCAGGGACAGGGGAAATTCACCCCTCCACTTT. It is translated as CASRDRGNSPLHF. The chain has TRBV10-1 and TRBJ1-6; TRBD1 agrees at 9 bases. The CDR3 has 13 amino acids. J lost 7 bases, V lost 6 bases, and 1 base had no gene match. Per the germline V gene, CDR1 is WNHNN and CDR2 is SYGVQD (reference sequence).

The chain carries TRBV23-1 and TRBJ1-5, with 7 nucleotides matching TRBD1. TRBV23-1 counts as an open reading frame of uncertain function. J gave up 4 bases and V 0 bases, and 6 bases lay outside the gene matches. The CDR3 sequence is 16 residues long. This CDR3 reads CASSQSLQGGNQPQHF. The CDR3 DNA reads as TGCGCCAGCAGTCAATCATTGCAGGGGGGAAATCAGCCCCAGCATTTT.

The rearrangement uses TRBV2 and TRBJ1-5; TRBD1 matches at 8 bases. Trimming cost V 3 bases and J 6 bases; bases outside gene matches: 4. CDR1 is SNHLY and CDR2 is FYNNEI in the germline V gene. This CDR3 region has 14 residues. The CDR3 nucleotides read TGTGCCAGCAGTGATCAGGGGGCGAGTCAGCCCCAGCATTTT. Protein: CASSDQGASQPQHF.

This clone was detected only a few times. The chain recombines TRBV28 with TRBJ1-1; no reliable D call. CDR3 length equals 13 residues. Trimming removed 6 bases from V and 7 bases from J, with 15 bases in between. The V gene's germline CDR1 is MDHEN and CDR2 SYDVKM. The CDR3 DNA is TGTGCCAGCAGATTCAACGAAGGAAGTGAAGCTTTCTTT. Residues: CASRFNEGSEAFF.

This clone was detected a few times. The CDR3 DNA follows: TGTGCCAGCAGCTTCGGGATAGGGGAAAAACTGTTTTTT. Translation gives CASSFGIGEKLFF. This chain connects TRBV11-2 to TRBJ1-4; no reliable D call. CDR1 and CDR2 from the germline V gene are SGHAT and FQNNGV. CDR3 size: 13 residues. With 3 bases removed from V and 8 bases from J, the gap between germline ends came to 10 bases.

The V call is TRBV27, the J call TRBJ2-7, with a possible D match to TRBD1 (5 bases). Germline CDR1 is MNHEY and CDR2 is SMNVEV (reference sequence). The CDR3 is made up of 13 amino acids. Trimming left V 2 bases short and J 2 bases short, with 7 bases between. The CDR3 here is CASSLQGPYEQYF. As DNA, the CDR3 is TGTGCCAGCAGTTTACAGGGCCCCTACGAGCAGTACTTC.

This chain joins TRBV9 and TRBJ2-5; 11 nucleotides match TRBD2. V trimming: 0 bases; J trimming: 7 bases; junction bases outside the gene matches: 8. In germline, CDR1 is SGDLS, CDR2 YYNGEE. This CDR3 is built from 16 residues. The CDR3 sequence is CASSVDVAGGSGTQYF. Here the CDR3 DNA reads TGTGCCAGCAGCGTAGATGTAGCGGGGGGGTCCGGGACCCAGTACTTC.

The J gene is TRBJ1-1, the V gene TRBV7-9, with D tentatively TRBD1 (5 bases). The germline V gene has CDR1 SEHNR and CDR2 FQNEAQ (reference sequence). The CDR3 is made up of 17 amino acids. Trimming cost V 5 bases and J 1 base, with 20 bases left between them. CDR3 region: CASSINPWGGRNTEAFF. DNA of the CDR3: TGTGCCAGCAGCATTAACCCCTGGGGGGGTCGGAACACTGAAGCTTTCTTT.

This clone is labeled medium-sized. This sequence joins TRBV4-2 and TRBJ2-1, with TRBD2 matching over 11 bases. The junction had 2 bases not matched to a gene; V was cut back by 2 bases and J by 5 bases. The CDR3 loop spans 15 amino acids. CDR1 and CDR2 from the germline V gene are LGHNA and YNFKEQ. CDR3 amino acids: CASSQLAGGNNEQFF. The CDR3 DNA reads TGTGCCAGCAGCCAACTAGCGGGGGGAAACAATGAGCAGTTCTTC.

This clone was recorded a few times. The CDR3 sequence: CASSLRTDYNEQFF. CDR3 sequence (DNA): TGTGCCAGCAGTTTGAGGACGGACTACAATGAGCAGTTCTTC. The V and J genes are TRBV27 and TRBJ2-1; D remains ambiguous. Trimming cost V 3 bases and J 3 bases, with 9 bases left between them. The CDR3 spans 14 residues. Germline CDR1 MNHEY, CDR2 SMNVEV (reference sequence).

The V gene is TRBV9, the J gene TRBJ2-7, with TRBD2 matching 8 bases. The CDR3 is 16 residues long. The V and J ends lost 0 bases and 0 bases, in that order; junction bases with no gene match: 5. CDR1 SGDLS and CDR2 YYNGEE come from the germline V gene. CDR3 sequence: CASSVGIAGSSYEQYF. The DNA for the CDR3 is TGTGCCAGCAGCGTAGGAATAGCGGGGAGCTCCTACGAGCAGTACTTC.

This clone counts as medium-sized (0.01 to 0.1%). The chain combines TRBV7-9 with TRBJ2-7; TRBD1 might be the D (5 bases). V lost 5 bases to trimming and J lost 5 bases, with 16 bases between them. CDR3 length: 14 amino acids. CDR1 and CDR2 from the germline V gene are SEHNR and FQNEAQ (reference sequence). The CDR3 loop is CASSIQVSPDEQYF. CDR3 DNA: TGTGCCAGCAGCATACAGGTGTCCCCCGACGAGCAGTACTTC.

This chain links TRBV5-1 with TRBJ1-6; D possibly corresponds to TRBD1 (6 bases). This CDR3 has 16 residues. V was trimmed by 0 bases and J by 7 bases, leaving 14 bases between them. From germline, CDR1 is SGHRS and CDR2 YFSETQ. As DNA, the CDR3 is TGCGCCAGCAGCTTGGCCGGGGGCGCCGGGAATTCACCCCTCCACTTT. Translating gives CASSLAGGAGNSPLHF.

The chain combines TRBV27 with TRBJ2-1; unclear D gene. V dropped 3 bases and J dropped 9 bases, with 12 bases sitting between them. CDR1 and CDR2 from the germline V gene are MNHEY and SMNVEV (reference sequence). CDR3 length: 13 amino acids. The CDR3 sequence is CASSLVLRTEQFF. In nucleotides, the CDR3 is TGTGCCAGCAGTTTGGTTTTGCGGACTGAGCAGTTCTTC.

The chain joins TRBV11-1 to TRBJ2-5, with D possibly TRBD2 on 5 matching bases. Trimming stripped 4 bases from V and 3 bases from J, with 15 bases between. Germline loops: CDR1 SGHAT, CDR2 FQDESV (reference sequence). CDR3 length: 15 residues. The DNA for the CDR3 is TGTGCCAGCAGCTGGGAAGGGAGCTTAAAAGAGACCCAGTACTTC. It yields the protein CASSWEGSLKETQYF.

In its sample, this clone was seen a few times. The chain is built from TRBV19 and TRBJ2-2; D could derive from TRBD1 or TRBD2 (5 bases each). Trimming pared 4 bases from V and 5 bases from J, leaving 8 bases between. The CDR3 totals 13 residues. Per germline, CDR1 LNHDA and CDR2 SQIVND (reference sequence). The CDR3 nucleotides are TGTGCCAGTAGTAAGGGGAGAACCGGGGAGCTGTTTTTT. This gives the protein CASSKGRTGELFF.

The J gene is TRBJ1-5, the V gene TRBV5-1, with a possible D match to TRBD1 (5 bases). Trimming left V 2 bases short and J 3 bases short, with 12 bases between. Germline loops: CDR1 SGHRS, CDR2 YFSETQ. This CDR3 contains 15 residues. The CDR3 nucleotides are TGCGCCAGCAGCTTAGTCGACAGCTTCAATCAGCCCCAGCATTTT. It encodes CASSLVDSFNQPQHF. The full variable domain, rest sourced from reference TRBV5-1 and TRBJ1-5, is KAGVTQTPRYLIKTRGQQVTLSCSPISGHRSVSWYQQTPGQGLQFLFEYFSETQRNKGNFPGRFSGRQFSNSRSEMNVSTLELGDSALYLCASSLVDSFNQPQHFGDGTRLSIL.

This clone has only one observation. The V call is TRBV4-3, the J call TRBJ1-6; D gene unclear. Germline assignment: CDR1 LGHNA and CDR2 YSLEER. This CDR3 spans 14 amino acids. V was trimmed by 3 bases and J by 7 bases, leaving 10 bases between them. The CDR3, as DNA: TGCGCCAGCAGCCACACAAGGGCGAATTCACCCCTCCACTTT. Translating it yields CASSHTRANSPLHF.

By sample fraction, this clone is medium-sized. CDR3 nucleotides: TGTGCCAGCAGTACTAGAGTTACTAAATCCTACGAGCAGTACTTC. It encodes CASSTRVTKSYEQYF. The chain employs TRBV2 and TRBJ2-7; weak D call: TRBD2 (5 bases). Germline lookup yields CDR1 SNHLY and CDR2 FYNNEI. The V end was cut by 5 bases, the J end by 1 base, with 15 bases between. This CDR3 spans 15 amino acids.

V and J are TRBV4-3 and TRBJ2-1; tentative D call: TRBD2 (6 bases). CDR3 length: 13 amino acids. V lost 4 bases and J lost 7, with 11 bases in between. The germline CDR1 and CDR2 sequences are LGHNA and YSLEER. Here the CDR3 reads CASSLASENEQFF. As DNA, the CDR3 is TGCGCCAGCAGCCTCGCTAGCGAAAATGAGCAGTTCTTC.

In this sample, this clone turned up a few times. The genes are TRBV4-3 and TRBJ2-2; D is uncertain. V was shortened by 0 bases and J by 2 bases, with 7 bases between the two germline ends. This CDR3 has 15 residues. Germline CDR1 reads LGHNA; CDR2 reads YSLEER. As DNA, the CDR3 is TGCGCCAGCAGCCAAGAAGGAGCCAACACCGGGGAGCTGTTTTTT. Translated: CASSQEGANTGELFF.

CDR3 in DNA: TGTGCCAGCAGCCAAGATCCAGGCTTTGCCTACGAGCAGTACTTC. Translated, it gives CASSQDPGFAYEQYF. This chain uses TRBV4-2 with TRBJ2-7, with no clear D. CDR1 LGHNA and CDR2 YNFKEQ come from the germline V gene. V lost 0 bases and J lost 2, with 11 bases in between. This CDR3 is built from 15 residues.

This clone came up once. The chain combines TRBV11-1 with TRBJ1-3; the D gene is possibly TRBD1 (5 bases). The CDR3 sequence is 16 residues long. CDR1 and CDR2 (germline): SGHAT, FQDESV (reference sequence). Trimming left V 1 base short and J 0 bases short, with 10 bases between. CDR3 sequence reads: CASSLETVPSGNTIYF. The CDR3 DNA reads TGTGCCAGCAGCTTAGAGACAGTCCCCTCTGGAAACACCATATATTTT.

This clone has a handful of counts. The chain links TRBV27 to TRBJ1-5, with D perhaps TRBD1 (6 bases). CDR1 is MNHEY, CDR2 SMNVEV, per germline (reference sequence). This CDR3 spans 15 amino acids. Between the trimmed V and J ends, which lost 3 bases and 4 bases, there was a span of 13 bases. The CDR3 nucleotides read TGTGCCAGCAGTTTGTCCGGGACACCAAATCAGCCCCAGCATTTT. It yields the protein CASSLSGTPNQPQHF.

The rearrangement links TRBV7-1 to TRBJ1-2; 12 nucleotides match TRBD1. TRBV7-1 is annotated as an ORF whose role is uncertain. The CDR3 runs to 15 residues. The V and J ends lost 5 bases and 4 bases, in that order; junction bases with no gene match: 5. This chain's CDR3 is CASSGDRGRVYGYTF. The CDR3 DNA follows: TGTGCCAGCAGCGGGGACAGGGGGCGCGTCTATGGCTACACCTTC.

The chain is built from TRBV5-1 and TRBJ2-2; no firm D call. V lost 4 bases to trimming and J lost 9 bases, with 13 bases between them. Germline V gene lookup returns CDR1 SGHRS and CDR2 YFSETQ. This CDR3 comprises 13 residues. This CDR3 reads CASSPGPERELFF. The CDR3 DNA sequence: TGCGCCAGCAGCCCCGGACCTGAGCGGGAGCTGTTTTTT.

This chain links TRBV11-3 with TRBJ2-1; a weak D match, TRBD1 (5 bases). Trimming cost V 5 bases and J 4 bases, with 9 bases left between them. Germline loops: CDR1 SGHNT, CDR2 YENEEA. The CDR3 is made up of 13 amino acids. CDR3 residues: CASSPRGYNEQFF. The CDR3, as DNA: TGTGCCAGCAGCCCTAGGGGATACAATGAGCAGTTCTTC.

The rearrangement links TRBV19 to TRBJ1-5; 10 bases are shared with TRBD1. The junction had 5 bases not matched to a gene; V was cut back by 7 bases and J by 2 bases. The CDR3 extends over 15 amino acids. Germline V gene sequence: CDR1 LNHDA, CDR2 SQIVND (reference sequence). The CDR3 spells CASNWGTGGNQPQHF. The CDR3 DNA reads TGTGCCAGTAATTGGGGGACAGGGGGCAATCAGCCCCAGCATTTT.

The chain employs TRBV28 and TRBJ2-4; either TRBD1 or TRBD2 may fit D (5 bases each). The CDR3 consists of 13 residues. V shed 6 bases and J shed 1 base, with 7 bases lying between them. CDR1 is MDHEN and CDR2 is SYDVKM in the germline V gene. This chain's CDR3 is CASRWGAKNIQYF. CDR3 nucleotides: TGTGCCAGCAGATGGGGGGCCAAAAACATTCAGTACTTC.

The V call is TRBV29-1, the J call TRBJ2-1; TRBD2 is a possible D gene (5 bases). The CDR3 sequence is 14 residues long. Germline-derived CDR1 and CDR2 are SQVTM and ANQGSEA. Trimming took off 1 base at V and 7 bases at J, with 14 bases between the two ends. The CDR3 DNA reads as TGCAGCGTTGAAGGGACTCACACCCAGAATGAGCAGTTCTTC. Amino acid sequence: CSVEGTHTQNEQFF.